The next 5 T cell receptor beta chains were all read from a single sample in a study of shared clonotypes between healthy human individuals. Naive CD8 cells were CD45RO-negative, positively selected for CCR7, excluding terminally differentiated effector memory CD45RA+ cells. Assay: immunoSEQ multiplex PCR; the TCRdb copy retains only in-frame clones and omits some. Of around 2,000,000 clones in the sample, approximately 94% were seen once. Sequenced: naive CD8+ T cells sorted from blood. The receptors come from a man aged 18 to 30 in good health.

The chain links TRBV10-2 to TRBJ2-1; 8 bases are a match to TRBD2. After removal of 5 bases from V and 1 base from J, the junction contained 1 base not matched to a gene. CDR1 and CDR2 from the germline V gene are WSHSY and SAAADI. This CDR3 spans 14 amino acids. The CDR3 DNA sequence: TGCGCCAGCAGTACTAGCGGTTCCTACAATGAGCAGTTCTTC. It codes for CASSTSGSYNEQFF.

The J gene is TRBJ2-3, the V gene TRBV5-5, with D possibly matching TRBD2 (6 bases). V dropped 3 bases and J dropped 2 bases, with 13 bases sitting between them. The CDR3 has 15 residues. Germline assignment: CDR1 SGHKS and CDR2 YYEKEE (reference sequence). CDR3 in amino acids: CASSSHGGTTDTQYF. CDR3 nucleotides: TGTGCCAGCAGCTCTCATGGCGGGACCACAGATACGCAGTATTTT.

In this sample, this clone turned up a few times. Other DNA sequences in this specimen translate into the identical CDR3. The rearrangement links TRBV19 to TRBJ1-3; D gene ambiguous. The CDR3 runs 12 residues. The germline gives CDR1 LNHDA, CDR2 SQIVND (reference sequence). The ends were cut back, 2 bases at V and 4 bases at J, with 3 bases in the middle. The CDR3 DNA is TGTGCCAGTAGTATACCCGGAAACACCATATATTTT. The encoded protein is CASSIPGNTIYF.

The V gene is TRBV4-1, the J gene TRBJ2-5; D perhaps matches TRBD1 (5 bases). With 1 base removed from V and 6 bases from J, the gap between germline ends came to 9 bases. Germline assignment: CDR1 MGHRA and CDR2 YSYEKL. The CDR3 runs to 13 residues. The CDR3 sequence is CASSQGQQQTQYF. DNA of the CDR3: TGCGCCAGCAGCCAAGGACAGCAACAGACCCAGTACTTC.

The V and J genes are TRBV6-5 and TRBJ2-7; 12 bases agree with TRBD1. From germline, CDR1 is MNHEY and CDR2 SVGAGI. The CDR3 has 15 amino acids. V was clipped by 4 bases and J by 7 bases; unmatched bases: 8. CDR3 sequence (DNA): TGTGCCAGCAGTTCCCCGGGACAGGGGGCTATTGAGCAGTACTTC. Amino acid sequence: CASSSPGQGAIEQYF.